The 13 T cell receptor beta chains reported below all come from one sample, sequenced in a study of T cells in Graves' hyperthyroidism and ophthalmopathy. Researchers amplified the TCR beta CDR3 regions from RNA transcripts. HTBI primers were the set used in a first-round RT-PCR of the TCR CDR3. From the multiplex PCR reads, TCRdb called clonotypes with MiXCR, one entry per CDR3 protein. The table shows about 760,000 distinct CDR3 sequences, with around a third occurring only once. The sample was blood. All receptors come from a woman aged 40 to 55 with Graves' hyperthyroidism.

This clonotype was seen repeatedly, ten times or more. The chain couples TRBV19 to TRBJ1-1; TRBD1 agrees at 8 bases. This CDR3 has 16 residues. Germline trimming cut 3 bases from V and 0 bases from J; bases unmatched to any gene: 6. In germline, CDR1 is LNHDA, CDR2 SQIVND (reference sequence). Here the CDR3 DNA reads TGTGCCAGTAGTATTTGGACAGGGATCGTGAACACTGAAGCTTTCTTT. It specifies CASSIWTGIVNTEAFF.

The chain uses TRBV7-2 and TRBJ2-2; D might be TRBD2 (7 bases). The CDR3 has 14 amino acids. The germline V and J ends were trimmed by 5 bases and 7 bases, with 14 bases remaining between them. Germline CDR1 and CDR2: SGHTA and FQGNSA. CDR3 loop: CASSGGAAYGELFF. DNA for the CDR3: TGTGCCAGCAGCGGGGGGGCTGCGTACGGGGAGCTGTTTTTT.

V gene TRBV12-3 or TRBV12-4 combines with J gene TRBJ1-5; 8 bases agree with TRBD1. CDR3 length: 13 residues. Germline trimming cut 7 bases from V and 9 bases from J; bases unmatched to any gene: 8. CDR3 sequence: CASNLDRGMPQHF. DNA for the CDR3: TGTGCCAGCAACCTCGACAGGGGCATGCCCCAGCATTTT.

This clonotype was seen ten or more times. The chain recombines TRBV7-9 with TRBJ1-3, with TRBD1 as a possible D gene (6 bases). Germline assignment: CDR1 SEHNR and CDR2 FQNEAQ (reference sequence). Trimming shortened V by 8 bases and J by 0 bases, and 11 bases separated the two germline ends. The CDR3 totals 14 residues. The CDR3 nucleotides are TGTGCCAGCGACACAGGGTCCTCTGGAAACACCATATATTTT. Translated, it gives CASDTGSSGNTIYF.

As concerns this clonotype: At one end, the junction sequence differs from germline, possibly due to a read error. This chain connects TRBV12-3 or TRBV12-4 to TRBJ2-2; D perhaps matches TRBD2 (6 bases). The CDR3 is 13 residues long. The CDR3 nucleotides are TGTGCCAGCAGCCTCAGGGATGGCGGGGAGCTGTCTTTT. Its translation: CASSLRDGGELSF.

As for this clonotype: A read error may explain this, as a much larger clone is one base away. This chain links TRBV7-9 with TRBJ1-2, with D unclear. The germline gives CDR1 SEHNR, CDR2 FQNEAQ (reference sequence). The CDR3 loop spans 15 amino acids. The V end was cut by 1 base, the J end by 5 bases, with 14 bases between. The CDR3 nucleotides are TGTGCCAGCAGCTTAGTCGCGACCCCCCCGTATGGCTACACCTTC. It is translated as CASSLVATPPYGYTF.

The CDR3 loop is CASSLEQTLNSNQPQHF. The CDR3 DNA reads as TGTGCCAGCAGCTTAGAACAGACTCTTAATAGCAATCAGCCCCAGCATTTT. The rearrangement joins TRBV7-9 to TRBJ1-5; D ambiguous. This CDR3 comprises 17 residues. CDR1 is SEHNR and CDR2 is FQNEAQ in the germline V gene (reference sequence). Deletions cut 1 base from V and 0 bases from J, with 13 bases between.

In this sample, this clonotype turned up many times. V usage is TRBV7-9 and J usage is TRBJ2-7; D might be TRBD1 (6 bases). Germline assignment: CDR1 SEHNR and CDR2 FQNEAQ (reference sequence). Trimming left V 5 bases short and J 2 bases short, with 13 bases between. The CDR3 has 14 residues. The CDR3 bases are TGTGCCAGCAGCCACCGGACAGACCCCTACGAGCAGTACTTC. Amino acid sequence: CASSHRTDPYEQYF.

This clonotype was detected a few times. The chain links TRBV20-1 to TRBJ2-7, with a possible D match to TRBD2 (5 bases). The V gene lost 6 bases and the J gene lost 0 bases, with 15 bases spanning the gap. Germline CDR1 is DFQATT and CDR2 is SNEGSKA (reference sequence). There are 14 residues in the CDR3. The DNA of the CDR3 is TGCAGTGCCCAAACCGGGAAGAGCTCCTACGAGCAGTACTTC. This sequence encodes CSAQTGKSSYEQYF.

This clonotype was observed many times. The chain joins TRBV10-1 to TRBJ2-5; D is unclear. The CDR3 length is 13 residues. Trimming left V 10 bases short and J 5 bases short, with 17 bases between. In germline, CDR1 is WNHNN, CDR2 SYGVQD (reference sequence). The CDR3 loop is CATQIPSSETQYF. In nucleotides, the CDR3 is TGCGCCACTCAAATACCCAGCTCCGAGACCCAGTACTTC.

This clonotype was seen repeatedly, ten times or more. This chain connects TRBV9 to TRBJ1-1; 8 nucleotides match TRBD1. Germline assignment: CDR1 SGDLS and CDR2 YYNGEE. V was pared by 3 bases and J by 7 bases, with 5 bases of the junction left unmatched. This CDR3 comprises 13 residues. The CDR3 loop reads CASSGGTGGEAFF. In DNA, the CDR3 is TGTGCCAGCAGCGGGGGGACAGGAGGTGAAGCTTTCTTT.

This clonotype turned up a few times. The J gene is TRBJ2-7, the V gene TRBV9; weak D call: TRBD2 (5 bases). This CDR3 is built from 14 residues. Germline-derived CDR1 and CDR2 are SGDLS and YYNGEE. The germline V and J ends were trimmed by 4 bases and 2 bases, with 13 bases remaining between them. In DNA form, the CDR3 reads TGTGCCAGCAGCTTAGGAGGAGATGCCTACGAGCAGTACTTC. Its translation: CASSLGGDAYEQYF.

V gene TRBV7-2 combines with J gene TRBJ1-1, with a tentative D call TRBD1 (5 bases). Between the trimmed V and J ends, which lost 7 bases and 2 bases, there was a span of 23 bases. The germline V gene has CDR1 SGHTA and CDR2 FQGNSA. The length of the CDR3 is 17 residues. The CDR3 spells CASTLVFLGAGNTEAFF. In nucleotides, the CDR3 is TGTGCCAGCACCCTAGTTTTTCTAGGGGCTGGTAACACTGAAGCTTTCTTT.